These T cell receptor beta chains were read from a single sample in a study of T cells in Graves' hyperthyroidism and ophthalmopathy. TCRdb analysed the multiplex PCR reads with MiXCR anew, one entry per CDR3 protein. The sample has 410,000 or so distinct CDR3 sequences, around 15% seen once. Input material: blood. The receptors derive from a man between 18 and 29 years old with Graves' ophthalmopathy. The CDR3 runs from the conserved cysteine through the conserved F or W. A D gene is named only where the DNA matches it firmly.

TRBV4-1	TRBJ2-7	TRBD2	CASSQTSGGPYEQYF
TRBV6-1	TRBJ2-7	NA	CASSEAGRGGYYEQYF
TRBV6-1	TRBJ2-7	TRBD1	CASSVLGPGQGSYEQYF
TRBV7-2	TRBJ2-5	TRBD2	CASSLSSGGAQTQYF
TRBV30	TRBJ1-1	NA	CAWSVEGYTEAFF
TRBV4-2	TRBJ1-3	NA	CASSQVGRDGNTIYF
TRBV18	TRBJ2-5	TRBD2	CASSPSSGRRGQETQYF
TRBV15	TRBJ2-2	TRBD1	CATSRDPTGATGELFF
TRBV19	TRBJ1-6	NA	CASSPERDFSYNSPLHF
TRBV6-1	TRBJ2-2	TRBD1	CASSDVPDRETGELFF
TRBV30	TRBJ1-2	NA	CAWGPQPYGYTF
TRBV5-5	TRBJ1-4	NA	CASSFVGAGSNEKLFF
TRBV6-1	TRBJ2-2	TRBD1	CASTEAPGGQNTGELFF
TRBV27	TRBJ1-4	NA	CASRPGTALNEKLFF
TRBV15	TRBJ1-6	NA	CAASRVPPSYNSPLHF
TRBV2	TRBJ1-5	NA	CASKGDADQPQHF
TRBV10-1	TRBJ1-1	NA	CASRSQVGTEAFF
TRBV6-1	TRBJ2-1	NA	CASTRGLWGRDEQFF
TRBV3-1	TRBJ2-7	NA	CASSQDSTRGDEQYF
TRBV6-1	TRBJ2-2	NA	CASSGGGQDRVTGELFF
TRBV7-2	TRBJ1-1	TRBD1	CASSHGDRNTEAFF
TRBV7-9	TRBJ2-7	NA	CASSLAGREVRYEQYF
TRBV20-1	TRBJ2-1	TRBD2	CSAGTSGRSLGEQFF